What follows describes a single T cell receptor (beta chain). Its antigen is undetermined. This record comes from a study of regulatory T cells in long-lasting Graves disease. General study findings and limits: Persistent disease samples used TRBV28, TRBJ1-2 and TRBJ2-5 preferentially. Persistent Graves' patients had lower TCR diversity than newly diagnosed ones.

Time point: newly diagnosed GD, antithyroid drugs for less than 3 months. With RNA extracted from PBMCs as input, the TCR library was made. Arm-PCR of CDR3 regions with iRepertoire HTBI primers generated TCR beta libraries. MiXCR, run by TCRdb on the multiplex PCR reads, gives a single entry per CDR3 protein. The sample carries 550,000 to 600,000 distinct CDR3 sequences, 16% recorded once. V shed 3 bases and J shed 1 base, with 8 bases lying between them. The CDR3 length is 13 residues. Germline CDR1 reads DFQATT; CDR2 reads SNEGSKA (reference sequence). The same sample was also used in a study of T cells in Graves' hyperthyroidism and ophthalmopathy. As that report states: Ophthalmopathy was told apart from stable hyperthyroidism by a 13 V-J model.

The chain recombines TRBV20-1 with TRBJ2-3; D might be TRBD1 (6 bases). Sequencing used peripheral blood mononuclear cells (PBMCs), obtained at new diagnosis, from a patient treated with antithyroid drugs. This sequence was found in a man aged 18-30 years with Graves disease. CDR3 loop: CSASEGGTDTQYF. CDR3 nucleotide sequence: TGCAGTGCTAGTGAGGGGGGCACAGATACGCAGTATTTT.